In this sample, the clone carrying this T cell receptor beta chain turned up a few times. Assay used: immunoSEQ multiplex PCR; TCRdb lists only in-frame clones, some missing. This sample yields about 88,000 clones, of which roughly 92% are seen a single time; more than 0.25% belongs to the top ten. These data come from a study of technical replicates of blood from several donors. This TCR came from a human donor in good health. Sequencing used T cells isolated from PBMCs.

DNA for the CDR3: TGTGCCAGTAGTATTTCAGGGGTGAGCAATCAGCCCCAGCATTTT. This gives the protein CASSISGVSNQPQHF. The J gene is TRBJ1-5, the V gene TRBV19, with D maybe TRBD1 (6 bases). The germline V gene has CDR1 LNHDA and CDR2 SQIVND (reference sequence). Trimming shortened V by 3 bases and J by 1 base, and 10 bases separated the two germline ends. The CDR3 loop spans 15 amino acids.